This T cell receptor beta chain was sequenced during a study of spatial heterogeneity in lung cancer. Study context: Researchers sequenced follow-up PBMC samples if they had them, and these came a median of about 2 years after resection.

Germline-derived CDR1 and CDR2 are GTSNPN and SVGIG (reference sequence). The CDR3 spans 14 residues. V lost 2 bases and J lost 1, with 9 bases in between. Time point noted: blood at routine non-recurrence follow-up after resection. Sequencing was performed on whole RNA extracted from tumor and nontumor lung tissue, or from frozen PBMC, and the material was left unsorted. On each TCR cDNA molecule, a unique molecular identifier was present. TCRdb passed the 5' RACE reads through MiXCR, listing each CDR3 protein once. The data hold roughly 120,000 distinct CDR3 sequences, with 12% observed a single time.

The input for sequencing was PBMCs, taken at follow-up. The V and J genes are TRBV30 and TRBJ1-5, with D unclear. The TCR was taken from a male donor with early-stage non-small cell lung cancer. The DNA for the CDR3 is TGTGCCTGGAGTCAAGGACTCAGCAATCAGCCCCAGCATTTT. It translates to CAWSQGLSNQPQHF.